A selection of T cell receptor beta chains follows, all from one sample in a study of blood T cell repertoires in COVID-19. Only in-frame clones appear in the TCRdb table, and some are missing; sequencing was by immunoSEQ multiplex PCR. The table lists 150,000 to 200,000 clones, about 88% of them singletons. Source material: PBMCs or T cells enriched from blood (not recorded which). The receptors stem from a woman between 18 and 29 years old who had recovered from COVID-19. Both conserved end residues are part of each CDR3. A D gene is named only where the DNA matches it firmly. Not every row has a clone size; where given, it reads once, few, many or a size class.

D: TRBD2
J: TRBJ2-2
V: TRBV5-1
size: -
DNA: TGCGCCAGCAGCTTGGCAGACTCTAGCGGGAGCACCGGGGAGCTGTTTTTT
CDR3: CASSLADSSGSTGELFF

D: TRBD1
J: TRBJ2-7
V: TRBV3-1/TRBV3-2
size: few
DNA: TGTGCCAGCAGCCAAGGGGACAGACCCTACGAGCAGTACTTC
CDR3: CASSQGDRPYEQYF

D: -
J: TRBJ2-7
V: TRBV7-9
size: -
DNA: TGTGCCAGCAGCTTACTTACTCCTGAGCAGTACTTC
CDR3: CASSLLTPEQYF

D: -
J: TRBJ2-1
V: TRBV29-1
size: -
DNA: TGCAGCGGCGGCATTGGCAATGAGCAGTTCTTC
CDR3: CSGGIGNEQFF

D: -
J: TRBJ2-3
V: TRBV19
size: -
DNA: TGTGCCAGCTCGGGACTCCACCTCGTCAGCACAGATACGCAGTATTTT
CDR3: CASSGLHLVSTDTQYF

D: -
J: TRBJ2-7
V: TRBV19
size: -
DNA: TGTGCCAGTAGTATAGATACAGTTACCGGCGAGCAGTACTTC
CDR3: CASSIDTVTGEQYF

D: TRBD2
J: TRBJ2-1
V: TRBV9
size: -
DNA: TGTGCCAGCAGCGTAGAGGGGACTATAAATGAGCAGTTCTTC
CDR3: CASSVEGTINEQFF

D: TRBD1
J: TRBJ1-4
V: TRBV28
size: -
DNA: TGTGCCAGCAGCCCAGGGGGAACTAATGAAAAACTGTTTTTT
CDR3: CASSPGGTNEKLFF

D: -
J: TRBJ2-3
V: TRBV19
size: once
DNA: TGTGCCAGTAGTATCTCTGGAAGAGGGACAGATACGCAGTATTTT
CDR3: CASSISGRGTDTQYF

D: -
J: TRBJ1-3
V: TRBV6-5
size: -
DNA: TGTGCCAGCAGTTACCGCACAGGGCTATCTGGAAACACCATATATTTT
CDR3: CASSYRTGLSGNTIYF

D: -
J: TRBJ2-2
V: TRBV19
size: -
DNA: TGTGCCAGTAGGTCCGGGACACTGAGGACCGGGGAGCTGTTTTTT
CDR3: CASRSGTLRTGELFF

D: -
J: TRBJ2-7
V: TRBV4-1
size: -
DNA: TGCGCCAGCAGCCGGGGGGCGGGAGAGGGCTACGAGCAGTACTTC
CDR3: CASSRGAGEGYEQYF

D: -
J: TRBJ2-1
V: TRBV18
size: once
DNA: TGTGCCAGCTCACCATCTCGGTCCACCTACAATGAGCAGTTCTTC
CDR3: CASSPSRSTYNEQFF

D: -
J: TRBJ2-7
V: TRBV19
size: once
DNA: TGTGCCAGTAAGTCCGGGGTAGGTCCCTACGAGCAGTACTTC
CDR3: CASKSGVGPYEQYF

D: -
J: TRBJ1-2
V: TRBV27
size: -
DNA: TGTGCCAGCAGCGTTTCAGGGCTTAACTATGGCTACACCTTC
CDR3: CASSVSGLNYGYTF

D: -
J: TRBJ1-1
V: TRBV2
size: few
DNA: TGTGCCAGCAGCAGAATCTTGAACACTGAAGCTTTCTTT
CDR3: CASSRILNTEAFF

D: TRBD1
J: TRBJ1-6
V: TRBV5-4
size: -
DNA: TGTGCCAGCAGCCCCTCGACAGGGAAGGCTGATTCACCCCTCCACTTT
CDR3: CASSPSTGKADSPLHF

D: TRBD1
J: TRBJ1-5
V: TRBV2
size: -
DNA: TGTGCCAGCAGTGACGTTCAAGGGGGCAACCAGCCCCAGCATTTT
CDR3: CASSDVQGGNQPQHF

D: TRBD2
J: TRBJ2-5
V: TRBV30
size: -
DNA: TGTGCCTGGAGTGGATCTTTAGCGGGAGGGCCCCAAGAGACCCAGTACTTC
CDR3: CAWSGSLAGGPQETQYF

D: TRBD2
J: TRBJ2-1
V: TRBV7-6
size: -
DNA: TGTGCCAGCAGCTTAGAATTAGCGGGAGGGCTGCACAATGAGCAGTTCTTC
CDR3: CASSLELAGGLHNEQFF

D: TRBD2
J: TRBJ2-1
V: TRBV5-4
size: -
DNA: TGTGCCAGCAGCTTGACTAGCGGGAGTTGGGATGAGCAGTTCTTC
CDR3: CASSLTSGSWDEQFF

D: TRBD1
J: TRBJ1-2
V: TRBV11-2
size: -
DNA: TGTGCCAGCAGCCCGGGGGGGACAGGGGGCGTTCAAGGAGGCTACACCTTC
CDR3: CASSPGGTGGVQGGYTF

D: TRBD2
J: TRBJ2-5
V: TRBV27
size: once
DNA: TGTGCCAGCAGTCGGCCGGGAGGGGAGACCCAGTACTTC
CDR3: CASSRPGGETQYF

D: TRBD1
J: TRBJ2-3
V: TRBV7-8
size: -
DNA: TGTGCCAGCATCCTAGACAGGGCTGGAGATACGCAGTATTTT
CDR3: CASILDRAGDTQYF

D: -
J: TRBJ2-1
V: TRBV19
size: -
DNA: TGTGCCAGTAGGCCTGGCGGGGCGGAAACCTACAATGAGCAGTTCTTC
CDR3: CASRPGGAETYNEQFF

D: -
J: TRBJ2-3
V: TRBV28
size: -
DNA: TGTGCCAGCAGTTCCCCTGGGGGGTTAGGAGATACGCAGTATTTT
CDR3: CASSSPGGLGDTQYF

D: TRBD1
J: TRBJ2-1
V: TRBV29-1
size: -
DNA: TGCAGCGTTGACAAACCGGGACAGGGATATGGTGAGCAGTTCTTC
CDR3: CSVDKPGQGYGEQFF

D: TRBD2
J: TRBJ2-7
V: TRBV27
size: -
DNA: TGTGCCAGCAGTTTTCAGCGGGAGGTCCCCTCCTACGAGCAGTACTTC
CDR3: CASSFQREVPSYEQYF

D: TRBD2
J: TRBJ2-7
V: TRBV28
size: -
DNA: TGTGCCAGCAGTTTCGGTCTAGCGGGAGTCGAGCAGTACTTC
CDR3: CASSFGLAGVEQYF

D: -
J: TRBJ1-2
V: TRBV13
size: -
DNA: TGTGCCAGCAGCTCACCAAGGCGGGGTTCTTATGGCTACACCTTC
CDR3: CASSSPRRGSYGYTF

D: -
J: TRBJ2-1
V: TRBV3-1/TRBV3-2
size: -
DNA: TGTGCCAGCAGCCAAGTTGACAGCCACAATGAGCAGTTCTTC
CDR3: CASSQVDSHNEQFF

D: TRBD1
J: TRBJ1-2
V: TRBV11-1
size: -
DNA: TGTGCCAGCAGCGACGACAGGGGTTCTGGCTACACCTTC
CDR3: CASSDDRGSGYTF

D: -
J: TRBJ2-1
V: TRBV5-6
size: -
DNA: TGTGCCAGCGGTGGCGGGCCTTACAATGAGCAGTTCTTC
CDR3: CASGGGPYNEQFF

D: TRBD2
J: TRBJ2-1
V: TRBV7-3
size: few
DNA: TGTGCCAGCAGCTCCCATGGACTAGCGGGGGACAATGAGCAGTTCTTC
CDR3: CASSSHGLAGDNEQFF

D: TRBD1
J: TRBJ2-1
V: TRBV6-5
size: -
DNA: TGTGCCAGCAGCTATTCCGGGACAGGGGTCAGTGAGCAGTTCTTC
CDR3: CASSYSGTGVSEQFF

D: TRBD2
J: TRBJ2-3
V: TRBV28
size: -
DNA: TGTGCCAGCAGTTTAGTTTCTAGCGGGATAGGCACAGATACGCAGTATTTT
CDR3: CASSLVSSGIGTDTQYF

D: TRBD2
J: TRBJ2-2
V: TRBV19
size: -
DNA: TGTGCCAGTAGGCCGCAGGGCGGGAGCAGCGGGGAGCTGTTTTTT
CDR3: CASRPQGGSSGELFF

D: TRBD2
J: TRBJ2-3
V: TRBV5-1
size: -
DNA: TGCGCCAGCAGCGAGACTAGCGGGAGTACAGATACGCAGTATTTT
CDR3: CASSETSGSTDTQYF

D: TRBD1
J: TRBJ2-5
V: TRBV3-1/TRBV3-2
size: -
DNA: TGTGCCAGCAGCCAAGTAGTGACAGGGGGGAGAGAGACCCAGTACTTC
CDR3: CASSQVVTGGRETQYF

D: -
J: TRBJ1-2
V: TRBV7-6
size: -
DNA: TGTGCCAGCAGCTTAGGGCAGGGGAACTATGGCTACACCTTC
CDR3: CASSLGQGNYGYTF

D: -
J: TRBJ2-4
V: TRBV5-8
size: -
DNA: TGTGCCAGCAGCTTAGGGACTGGCCTGCGGTCGGGGAGGAACATTCAGTACTTC
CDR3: CASSLGTGLRSGRNIQYF

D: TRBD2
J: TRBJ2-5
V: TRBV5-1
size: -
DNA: TGCGCCAGCAGCGGTGGACTAGCAGAGACCCAGTACTTC
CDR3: CASSGGLAETQYF

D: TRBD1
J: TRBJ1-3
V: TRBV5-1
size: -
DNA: TGCGCCAGCAGCCCGGGACAGGGGTTGGGAAACACCATATATTTT
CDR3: CASSPGQGLGNTIYF

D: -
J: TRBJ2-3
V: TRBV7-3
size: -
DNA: TGTGCCAGCAGCTTTCTAAGCACAGATACGCAGTATTTT
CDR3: CASSFLSTDTQYF

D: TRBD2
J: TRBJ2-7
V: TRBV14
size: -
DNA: TGTGCCAGCAGCCAAGGGCTAGCGGTGTACGAGCAGTACTTC
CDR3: CASSQGLAVYEQYF

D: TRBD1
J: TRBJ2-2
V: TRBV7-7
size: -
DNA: TGTGCTAGCAGCCCGGACAGGGTGGGCGGGGAGCTGTTTTTT
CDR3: CASSPDRVGGELFF

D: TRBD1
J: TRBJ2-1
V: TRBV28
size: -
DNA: TGTGCCAGCAGTACAGGGGGGTTTGAGCAGTTCTTC
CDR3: CASSTGGFEQFF

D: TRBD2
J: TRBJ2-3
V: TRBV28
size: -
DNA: TGTGCCAGCAGCCCATTAGCGGGCCGCACAGATACGCAGTATTTT
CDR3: CASSPLAGRTDTQYF

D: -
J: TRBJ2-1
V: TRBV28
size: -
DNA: TGTGCCAGCAGCCGGGCGGGGGAGCAGTTCTTC
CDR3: CASSRAGEQFF

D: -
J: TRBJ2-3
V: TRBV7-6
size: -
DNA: TGTGCCAGCAGCTTAGGGGCAGGGTCCTTCACAGATACGCAGTATTTT
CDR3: CASSLGAGSFTDTQYF

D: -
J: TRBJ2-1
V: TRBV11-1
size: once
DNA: TGTGCCAGCAGCTTAATGGCGGGAGAGGGGGGTGAGCAGTTCTTC
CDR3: CASSLMAGEGGEQFF